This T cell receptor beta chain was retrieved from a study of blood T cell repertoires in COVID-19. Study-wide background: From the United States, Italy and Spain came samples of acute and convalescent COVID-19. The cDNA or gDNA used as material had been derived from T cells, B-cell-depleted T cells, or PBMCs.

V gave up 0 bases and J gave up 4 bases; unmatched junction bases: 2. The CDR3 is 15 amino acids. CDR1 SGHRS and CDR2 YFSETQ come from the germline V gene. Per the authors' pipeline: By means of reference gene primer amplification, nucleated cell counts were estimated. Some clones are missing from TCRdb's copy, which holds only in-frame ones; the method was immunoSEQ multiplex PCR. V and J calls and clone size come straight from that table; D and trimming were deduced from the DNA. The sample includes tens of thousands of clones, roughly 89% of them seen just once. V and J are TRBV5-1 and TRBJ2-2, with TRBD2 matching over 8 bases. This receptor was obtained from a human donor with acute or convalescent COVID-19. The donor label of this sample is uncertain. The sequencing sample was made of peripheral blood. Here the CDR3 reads CASSLARGGTGELFF. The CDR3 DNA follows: TGCGCCAGCAGCTTGGCTCGGGGGGGCACCGGGGAGCTGTTTTTT.